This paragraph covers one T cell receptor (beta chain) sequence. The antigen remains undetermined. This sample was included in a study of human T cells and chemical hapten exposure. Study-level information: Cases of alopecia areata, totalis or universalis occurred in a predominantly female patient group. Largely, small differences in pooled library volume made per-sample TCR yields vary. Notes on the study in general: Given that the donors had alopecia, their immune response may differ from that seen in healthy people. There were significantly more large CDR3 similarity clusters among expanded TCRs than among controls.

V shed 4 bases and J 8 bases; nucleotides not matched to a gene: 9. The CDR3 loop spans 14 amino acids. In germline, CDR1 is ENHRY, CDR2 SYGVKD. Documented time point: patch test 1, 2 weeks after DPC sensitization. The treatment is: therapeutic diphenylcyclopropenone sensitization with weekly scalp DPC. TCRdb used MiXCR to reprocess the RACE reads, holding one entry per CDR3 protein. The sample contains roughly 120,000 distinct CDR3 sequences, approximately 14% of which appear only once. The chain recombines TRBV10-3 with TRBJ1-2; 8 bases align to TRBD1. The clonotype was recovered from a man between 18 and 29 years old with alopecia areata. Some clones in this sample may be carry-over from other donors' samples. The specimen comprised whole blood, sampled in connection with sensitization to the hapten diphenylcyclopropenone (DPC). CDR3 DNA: TGTGCCATCAGTGGCCCCCGGACAGGGAACGGCTACACCTTC. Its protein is CAISGPRTGNGYTF.